Listed here is a single T cell receptor beta chain. This clonotype showed up many times. Its antigen remains unidentified. The record has no base qualities; no much larger clone is one base away. The time point label, as the study defines it: persistent/refractory GD, antithyroid drugs over 5 years with positive TRAb. For both TCR sequencing and RNA sequencing, RNA was extracted from PBMCs using TRIzol. The diagnosis of Graves' disease was made according to American Thyroid Association guidelines. Patients were recruited from an endocrinology department in Xi'an, China. Each patient gave 9 to 10 milliliters of peripheral blood, collected in an EDTA anticoagulant tube. Ficoll Paque Plus density gradient separation was used to isolate PBMCs, and no further T cell sorting was done. RNA quality was checked with an Agilent 2100 Bioanalyzer and agarose gel, and concentration with a NanoDrop 2000. As encoded in the germline V gene, CDR1 is MDHEN while CDR2 is SYDVKM. For this chain, trimming is 4 bases at the V end and 6 bases at the J end, and the number of junction bases without a gene match is 8. Including the terminal cysteine and phenylalanine, the CDR3 comprises 15 residues. Solely the CDR3 DNA is kept, with 45 bases framed from the first base.

The method behind the library was multiplex PCR. These reads were obtained on an Illumina HiSeq 4000. iRepertoire HTBI primers and Arm-PCR amplification of CDR3 regions were used to construct TCR beta libraries. Before sequencing, the PCR products underwent gel purification. In the paper's pipeline: Gene usage analysis of CDR3 amino acid clonotypes relied on the 62 TRBV and about 13 TRBJ segments identified across samples. COPE and FqMerger were used to merge filtered high-quality paired reads into contigs. Contigs were aligned with BLAST to IMGT TRBV, TRBD and TRBJ reference genes, and CDR3 was defined per IMGT. Any clonotype with a frequency above 0.1% was counted as a highly expanded clone. Repertoire diversity was measured by Shannon entropy, and V-J evenness by the Gini coefficient. A clonotype was considered public if more than one individual shared it. Through fastp at Q25 and MiXCR, TCRdb rebuilt clones from the public reads, retaining in-frame beta chains. Every CDR3 protein is listed once, alongside the most common genes and DNA of its rows. These V and J calls originate from TCRdb's pipeline instead of the authors' own analysis. The sample profile shows a few hundred thousand distinct CDR3 sequences; around 24% of them were found once. The ten largest account for about a quarter of the sample.

These data belong to a study of regulatory T cells in long-lasting Graves disease (dated by TCRdb to about 2021). Background for the entire study: To count as having persistent Graves' disease, a patient had to have received antithyroid drug treatment for over 5 years with TSH receptor autoantibodies remaining persistently positive. Patients with persistent Graves' disease were compared with patients with newly diagnosed Graves' disease using TCR sequencing and RNA sequencing of peripheral blood. The study took place in China and was registered as a clinical trial. A total of around 35 samples underwent TCR sequencing, from 13 patients with persistent Graves' disease and 20 or so patients with newly diagnosed Graves' disease. Persistent Graves' disease patients in the clinical cohort had taken antithyroid drugs for around 10 years on average.

Study-wide conclusions, independent of this receptor: Persistent Graves' disease patients showed lower TCR Shannon entropy and fewer highly expanded clones than newly diagnosed patients, suggesting clonal expansion. More public clonotypes were shared among persistent patients (roughly 2,700) than among newly diagnosed patients (966). The small sample size was acknowledged by the authors as a limitation that may reduce accuracy. TRBV28, TRBJ1-2 and TRBJ2-5 were preferentially used in persistent disease, while TRBV20-1 and TRBJ2-1 were favored in newly diagnosed disease. Peripheral blood alone was examined, since thyroid tissue, which constituted the primary lesion, could not be accessed. Sequencing and analysis were restricted to the TCR beta chain.

This TCR was recovered from a female donor with Graves disease. Here the chain combines TRBV28 and TRBJ1-1; TRBD1 agrees with 10 junctional bases. This specimen consisted of peripheral blood mononuclear cells (PBMCs), obtained when the disease was refractory, from a patient treated with antithyroid drugs. Read as DNA, the sequence is TGTGCCAGCAGTTCGGACAGGGGGTATAACGCTGAAGCTTTCTTT. This sequence encodes CASSSDRGYNAEAFF.